This TCR beta chain is drawn from a study of blood T cell repertoires in COVID-19. Study overall: Acute and convalescent COVID-19 samples came from the United States, Italy and Spain. T cells, B-cell-depleted T cells, or PBMCs provided the cDNA or gDNA that served as material.

In the original processing: Using reference gene primer amplification, nucleated cell counts were estimated. TCRdb keeps only in-frame clones here, not all; method: immunoSEQ multiplex PCR. That table supplies the V and J calls and clone size; D and trimming were determined from the DNA. Here the sample spans about 59,000 clones, around 80% being singletons. The CDR3 totals 15 residues. Germline CDR1 and CDR2: SGDLS and YYNGEE. Trimming cost V 6 bases and J 0 bases, with 15 bases left between them. The chain links TRBV9 to TRBJ1-1, with D perhaps TRBD1 (6 bases). Sequences were obtained from peripheral blood. The receptor's source is a man aged 55-75 years with acute or convalescent COVID-19. The CDR3 DNA reads TGTGCCAGCACCAGGACAGCAACCATGAACACTGAAGCTTTCTTT. Protein product: CASTRTATMNTEAFF.